The rows below give T cell receptor beta chains drawn from one sample of a study of T cell responses to AZD1222 COVID-19 vaccine. This table comes from immunoSEQ multiplex PCR, and its TCRdb copy is limited to in-frame clones, with some not included. The sample lists 80,000 to 95,000 clones; roughly 90% were seen once. This specimen was peripheral blood, taken on day 0 of MenACWY control vaccination. Every receptor here comes from an adult in good health. Both conserved end residues are part of each CDR3. A D gene is named only where the DNA matches it firmly. Expanded clones get a size class; other rows say once, few or many, or leave the size out.

j_gene: TRBJ2-1; d_gene: TRBD1; abundance: -; len: 14; v_gene: TRBV11-1; CDR3nt: TGTGCCAGCAGCTTAGCAGACAGGGTTTATGAGCAGTTCTTC; CDR3aa: CASSLADRVYEQFF
j_gene: TRBJ1-1; d_gene: TRBD1; abundance: once; len: 15; v_gene: TRBV5-5; CDR3nt: TGTGCCAGCAGCTTGGCGGGGACAGGGAATACTGAAGCTTTCTTT; CDR3aa: CASSLAGTGNTEAFF
j_gene: TRBJ1-3; d_gene: -; abundance: -; len: 15; v_gene: TRBV4-3; CDR3nt: TGCGCCAGCAGCCAAGATCTAGATTCTGGAAACACCATATATTTT; CDR3aa: CASSQDLDSGNTIYF
j_gene: TRBJ1-2; d_gene: TRBD1; abundance: -; len: 16; v_gene: TRBV19; CDR3nt: TGTGCCAGTAGTCCGGACGGACAGGTCGCTTTCTATGGCTACACCTTC; CDR3aa: CASSPDGQVAFYGYTF
j_gene: TRBJ2-7; d_gene: TRBD2; abundance: -; len: 13; v_gene: TRBV12-3/TRBV12-4; CDR3nt: TGTGCCAGCAGTTTAAGCGCGGGGGACGAGCAGTACTTC; CDR3aa: CASSLSAGDEQYF
j_gene: TRBJ2-4; d_gene: TRBD1; abundance: -; len: 16; v_gene: TRBV19; CDR3nt: TGTGCCAGTAGTATAACGACAGGGGGCGGCAAAAACATTCAGTACTTC; CDR3aa: CASSITTGGGKNIQYF
j_gene: TRBJ2-7; d_gene: -; abundance: -; len: 16; v_gene: TRBV6-2/TRBV6-3; CDR3nt: TGTGCCAGCAGTTACTCAACCACTACACGGGCCTACGAGCAGTACTTC; CDR3aa: CASSYSTTTRAYEQYF
j_gene: TRBJ1-1; d_gene: -; abundance: -; len: 16; v_gene: TRBV11-2; CDR3nt: TGTGCCAGCAGATCGTCTGGGGGGCGAATGGGCACTGAAGCTTTCTTT; CDR3aa: CASRSSGGRMGTEAFF
j_gene: TRBJ2-7; d_gene: -; abundance: -; len: 14; v_gene: TRBV28; CDR3nt: TGTGCCAGCAGATCCGGGACTTTCTCCTACGAGCAGTACTTC; CDR3aa: CASRSGTFSYEQYF
j_gene: TRBJ1-4; d_gene: -; abundance: once; len: 16; v_gene: TRBV2; CDR3nt: TGTGCCAGCAGTGAAGCGCTTCAGGGTTCGGATGAAAAACTGTTTTTT; CDR3aa: CASSEALQGSDEKLFF
j_gene: TRBJ2-2; d_gene: TRBD2; abundance: -; len: 11; v_gene: TRBV24-1; CDR3nt: TGTGCCAGCAGCGGGGGCGGGGAGCTGTTTTTT; CDR3aa: CASSGGGELFF
j_gene: TRBJ1-6; d_gene: -; abundance: -; len: 14; v_gene: TRBV18; CDR3nt: TGTGCCAGCTCGCCCACAGGACGGGGTTCACCCCTCCACTTT; CDR3aa: CASSPTGRGSPLHF
j_gene: TRBJ2-5; d_gene: -; abundance: -; len: 14; v_gene: TRBV27; CDR3nt: TGTGCCAGCAGGGAGCCAATGAGGGTAGAGACCCAGTACTTC; CDR3aa: CASREPMRVETQYF
j_gene: TRBJ1-1; d_gene: TRBD1; abundance: -; len: 16; v_gene: TRBV7-9; CDR3nt: TGTGCCAGCAGCCCGTGGACAGGGGACACCAACACTGAAGCTTTCTTT; CDR3aa: CASSPWTGDTNTEAFF
j_gene: TRBJ2-7; d_gene: -; abundance: -; len: 12; v_gene: TRBV7-9; CDR3nt: TGTGCCAGTCGACCTCAGGGCCACGAGCAGTACTTC; CDR3aa: CASRPQGHEQYF
j_gene: TRBJ1-6; d_gene: TRBD1; abundance: -; len: 15; v_gene: TRBV28; CDR3nt: TGTGCCAGCAGCCCCGGGCAGGGGGTGACCTCACCCCTCCACTTT; CDR3aa: CASSPGQGVTSPLHF
j_gene: TRBJ2-3; d_gene: TRBD2; abundance: once; len: 19; v_gene: TRBV28; CDR3nt: TGTGCCAGCAGTCCATTCGGGACTAGCGGGGGTGTATTGACAGATACGCAGTATTTT; CDR3aa: CASSPFGTSGGVLTDTQYF
j_gene: TRBJ2-7; d_gene: -; abundance: -; len: 14; v_gene: TRBV15; CDR3nt: TGTGCCACCAGCACCTCCGCAGGGGTGGACGAGCAGTACTTC; CDR3aa: CATSTSAGVDEQYF
j_gene: TRBJ2-2; d_gene: -; abundance: -; len: 14; v_gene: TRBV3-1/TRBV3-2; CDR3nt: TGTGCCAGCAGCCAAGATTCCAACACCGGGGAGCTGTTTTTT; CDR3aa: CASSQDSNTGELFF
j_gene: TRBJ1-6; d_gene: -; abundance: few; len: 17; v_gene: TRBV7-8; CDR3nt: TGTGCCAGCAGCGTAACCCCAGGGAGCTCCTATAATTCACCCCTCCACTTT; CDR3aa: CASSVTPGSSYNSPLHF